The 26 T cell receptor beta chains given below trace back to one sample, sequenced in a study of shared T cell receptors in the human thymus (dated by TCRdb to the early 2020s). To prepare the library, the immunoSEQ multiplex PCR assay was applied. Imported from immuneACCESS, the table was reduced by TCRdb to in-frame sequences with V and J called. These copies leave out some clones; in studies compared against another copy, an unresolved V gene accounts for under half, and the cause of the remainder is not known. A total of hundreds of thousands of clones appear in this sample, approximately 87% of them only once. The top ten constitute approximately 0.01% of the sample. This same sample was also part of a study on human thymus T cells.

Sample: thymocytes. The receptor set was obtained from a boy under two years old with a congenital heart defect. Donor details come from another sample of the same person, matched by shared clones.

The chain joins TRBV7-9 to TRBJ1-3, with a weak D call TRBD1 (6 bases). This CDR3 is 18 amino acids long. V gave up 5 bases and J gave up 1 base, with 21 bases separating them. Germline V lookup: CDR1 SEHNR, CDR2 FQNEAQ (reference sequence). The CDR3 reads CASSLGAGLERSGNTIYF. The DNA of the CDR3 is TGTGCCAGCAGCCTGGGGGCGGGCCTGGAAAGGTCTGGAAACACCATATATTTT.

The chain combines TRBV5-1 with TRBJ2-5; no definite D call. The CDR3 has 13 residues. V was cut by 1 base and J by 0 bases, with 4 bases left in between. Germline CDR1 reads SGHRS; CDR2 reads YFSETQ. The CDR3 coding sequence is TGCGCCAGCAGCTTGACAGACCAAGAGACCCAGTACTTC. Its protein is CASSLTDQETQYF. Filled out from reference TRBV5-1 and TRBJ2-5, the complete variable domain reads KAGVTQTPRYLIKTRGQQVTLSCSPISGHRSVSWYQQTPGQGLQFLFEYFSETQRNKGNFPGRFSGRQFSNSRSEMNVSTLELGDSALYLCASSLTDQETQYFGPGTRLLVL.

This clone was recorded once. The chain couples TRBV5-1 to TRBJ2-7, with TRBD2 matching over 7 bases. The germline V gene encodes CDR1 SGHRS and CDR2 YFSETQ. The CDR3 extends over 16 amino acids. J was trimmed by 1 base and V by 0 bases; bases with no gene match: 7. CDR3 protein: CASSLARLAVSYEQYF. The CDR3 coding sequence is TGCGCCAGCAGCTTGGCACGTCTAGCGGTGTCCTACGAGCAGTACTTC. The full variable domain, with the rest looked up from reference TRBV5-1 and TRBJ2-7, is KAGVTQTPRYLIKTRGQQVTLSCSPISGHRSVSWYQQTPGQGLQFLFEYFSETQRNKGNFPGRFSGRQFSNSRSEMNVSTLELGDSALYLCASSLARLAVSYEQYFGPGTRLTVT.

V usage is TRBV19 and J usage is TRBJ1-1; no reliable D call. The CDR3 has 14 amino acids. CDR1 and CDR2 from the germline V gene are LNHDA and SQIVND (reference sequence). Trimming cost V 7 bases and J 1 base, with 13 bases left between them. The chain's CDR3 is CASKRGGKNTEAFF. Written as DNA, the CDR3 is TGTGCCAGTAAACGTGGCGGTAAGAACACTGAAGCTTTCTTT.

V and J are TRBV5-4 and TRBJ1-2; 8 nucleotides align to TRBD1. V lost 4 bases, J lost 6 bases, and 5 bases stayed unmatched. Germline CDR1 reads SGHNT; CDR2 reads YYREEE (reference sequence). The CDR3 runs to 13 residues. CDR3 nucleotides: TGTGCCAGCAGCGGACAGGGTTTAAATGGCTACACCTTC. Its translation is CASSGQGLNGYTF.

A note on this clone: Compared with germline, one end of the junction differs, possibly owing to a read error. V usage is TRBV6-5 and J usage is TRBJ2-6; no clear D gene. CDR1 is MNHEY, CDR2 SVGAGI, per germline. The CDR3 is 15 amino acids. CDR3 bases: TGTGCCAGAAGTTATCGCGGCGGTGGGGCCAACGTCCTGACTTTC. Residues: CARSYRGGGANVLTF.

The chain is built from TRBV27 and TRBJ2-7, with D uncertain. The length of the CDR3 is 14 residues. Germline V gene data show CDR1 as MNHEY and CDR2 as SMNVEV (reference sequence). V was pared by 5 bases and J by 2 bases, with 13 bases between. The CDR3 loop is CASSAHLHPYEQYF. In DNA, the CDR3 is TGTGCCAGCAGTGCCCACTTGCACCCCTACGAGCAGTACTTC.

The chain joins TRBV7-2 to TRBJ2-7; TRBD1 matches at 9 bases. The CDR3 is 17 amino acids. From germline, CDR1 is SGHTA and CDR2 FQGNSA. J was trimmed by 2 bases and V by 4 bases; bases with no gene match: 12. CDR3 protein: CASSSPTGGGLPYEQYF. CDR3 nucleotides: TGTGCCAGCAGCTCCCCGACAGGGGGAGGACTACCCTACGAGCAGTACTTC.

This clone was observed a few times. This chain connects TRBV9 to TRBJ1-1; 8 bases are shared with TRBD1. The junction had 14 bases not matched to a gene; V was cut back by 3 bases and J by 4 bases. The CDR3 sequence is 17 residues long. CDR1 and CDR2 from the germline V gene are SGDLS and YYNGEE. Here the CDR3 reads CASSAVRKGQGGTEAFF. The CDR3 nucleotides read TGTGCCAGCAGCGCCGTAAGAAAAGGACAGGGAGGCACTGAAGCTTTCTTT.

V and J are TRBV6-1 and TRBJ2-7, with D tentatively TRBD2 (6 bases). Germline V lookup: CDR1 MNHNS, CDR2 SASEGT. The CDR3 sequence is 15 residues long. V was cut by 5 bases and J by 1 base, with 15 bases left in between. CDR3 loop: CASSLRLVGSYEQYF. DNA of the CDR3: TGTGCCAGCAGTCTTAGACTAGTGGGGTCCTACGAGCAGTACTTC.

This clone was detected once. CDR3 amino acids: CASSLDGTDPSSEKLFF. The CDR3 DNA reads TGCGCCAGCAGCTTGGATGGGACTGACCCAAGCAGTGAAAAACTGTTTTTT. This chain links TRBV5-1 with TRBJ1-4, with a weak D call TRBD1 (5 bases). CDR1 and CDR2 from the germline V gene are SGHRS and YFSETQ. CDR3 length: 17 amino acids. V gave up 0 bases and J gave up 7 bases, with 19 bases separating them.

The chain links TRBV10-2 to TRBJ2-7, with TRBD2 matching over 11 bases. V lost 3 bases and J lost 6; bases outside the gene matches: 10. Germline V gene sequence: CDR1 WSHSY, CDR2 SAAADI. There are 16 residues in the CDR3. CDR3 protein: CASSDLQTSGMAEQYF. Here the CDR3 DNA reads TGCGCCAGCAGTGACCTCCAGACTAGCGGGATGGCCGAGCAGTACTTC.

The CDR3, as DNA: TGCAGCGTTGTAAAAAGGGACACCCTCTCCTACGAGCAGTACTTC. This codes for CSVVKRDTLSYEQYF. The rearrangement joins TRBV29-1 to TRBJ2-7, with TRBD1 as a possible D gene (6 bases). Trimming took 4 bases from V and 0 from J, leaving 16 bases between them. This CDR3 is 15 amino acids long. In germline, CDR1 is SQVTM, CDR2 ANQGSEA.

DNA of the CDR3: TGCAGCGTGGGACAGGGCGCCCCGGGGGTCTATGGCTACACCTTC. This encodes CSVGQGAPGVYGYTF. The rearrangement uses TRBV29-1 and TRBJ1-2; 9 bases line up with TRBD1. Losses at the gene ends were 6 bases for V and 4 bases for J; bases not matched to a gene: 12. The CDR3 is 15 residues long. Germline V gene lookup returns CDR1 SQVTM and CDR2 ANQGSEA.

This sequence joins TRBV30 and TRBJ2-3; a weak D match, TRBD2 (6 bases). Trimming took off 4 bases at V and 7 bases at J, with 15 bases between the two ends. Germline V gene lookup returns CDR1 GTSNPN and CDR2 SVGIG (reference sequence). This CDR3 is 13 amino acids long. CDR3 residues: CAWMEGLTNTQYF. The CDR3 DNA follows: TGTGCCTGGATGGAGGGGCTCACGAATACGCAGTATTTT. The full variable domain, completed using reference TRBV30 and TRBJ2-3, is SQTIHQWPATLVQPVGSPLSLECTVEGTSNPNLYWYRQAAGRGLQLLFYSVGIGQISSEVPQNLSASRPQDRQFILSSKKLLLSDSGFYLCAWMEGLTNTQYFGPGTRLTVL.

The chain recombines TRBV27 with TRBJ2-5, with D possibly being TRBD2 (6 bases). The CDR3 runs 16 residues. Germline loops: CDR1 MNHEY, CDR2 SMNVEV (reference sequence). Trimming pared 0 bases from V and 4 bases from J, leaving 15 bases between. The CDR3 DNA follows: TGTGCCAGCAGTTTATCACCTAGCCCGGAGGGAGAGACCCAGTACTTC. It specifies CASSLSPSPEGETQYF.

This sequence joins TRBV4-1 and TRBJ1-5; D is possibly TRBD1 (5 bases). The V end lost 1 base, the J end lost 0 bases, and 10 bases lay between the germline ends. Germline CDR1 and CDR2: MGHRA and YSYEKL. This CDR3 spans 16 amino acids. CDR3 protein: CASSQGGSLSNQPQHF. For the CDR3, the DNA is TGCGCCAGCAGCCAAGGGGGCAGCCTTAGCAATCAGCCCCAGCATTTT.

The chain combines TRBV30 with TRBJ2-7, with 7 bases that match TRBD1. This CDR3 is 14 amino acids long. CDR1 is GTSNPN, CDR2 SVGIG, per germline (reference sequence). With 4 bases clipped from V and 2 bases from J, the junction kept 8 bases outside the gene matches. CDR3 amino acids: CAWNTGTAPYEQYF. For the CDR3, the DNA is TGTGCCTGGAATACCGGGACAGCCCCCTACGAGCAGTACTTC.

This clone is a singleton in its sample. The rearrangement links TRBV28 to TRBJ2-7; 8 bases are shared with TRBD1. The germline CDR1 and CDR2 sequences are MDHEN and SYDVKM. The CDR3 sequence is 13 residues long. V lost 6 bases and J lost 5; bases outside the gene matches: 6. The CDR3 DNA reads TGTGCCAGCAGCTCGGACAGGGCCCACGAGCAGTACTTC. It translates to CASSSDRAHEQYF.

The chain links TRBV5-4 to TRBJ2-7; D might be TRBD2 (6 bases). The CDR3 length is 14 residues. V was pared by 4 bases and J by 1 base, with 12 bases between. Germline V CDR1 and CDR2: SGHNT, YYREEE (reference sequence). CDR3 bases: TGTGCCAGCAGCCCGATAGGAGGGTCCTACGAGCAGTACTTC. This gives the protein CASSPIGGSYEQYF.

This chain uses TRBV27 with TRBJ2-7; 16 bases are shared with TRBD2. The CDR3 sequence is 17 residues long. The germline CDR1 and CDR2 sequences are MNHEY and SMNVEV (reference sequence). Trimming cost V 9 bases and J 3 bases; bases outside gene matches: 11. CDR3: CASCGPGLAGGDYEQYF. CDR3 in DNA: TGTGCCAGTTGTGGGCCGGGACTAGCGGGAGGGGACTACGAGCAGTACTTC.

The J gene is TRBJ1-2, the V gene TRBV5-8; D gene ambiguous. The CDR3 is 13 residues long. CDR1 and CDR2 from the germline V gene are SGHTS and YDEGEE. The germline V and J ends were trimmed by 4 bases and 6 bases, with 13 bases remaining between them. CDR3: CASSPTKRDGYTF. CDR3 sequence (DNA): TGTGCCAGCAGCCCCACTAAGCGGGATGGCTACACCTTC.

The V and J genes are TRBV27 and TRBJ2-7, with a tentative D call TRBD2 (7 bases). Trimming removed 4 bases at V and 6 bases at J, with 13 bases between. Per germline, CDR1 MNHEY and CDR2 SMNVEV (reference sequence). The CDR3 sequence is 13 residues long. The chain's CDR3 is CASSWGGRLEQYF. DNA for the CDR3: TGTGCCAGCAGTTGGGGGGGGCGGCTCGAGCAGTACTTC.

This rearrangement joins TRBV18 to TRBJ2-3; TRBD1 aligns across 7 bases. The CDR3 covers 15 residues. V lost 2 bases, J lost 2 bases, and 4 bases stayed unmatched. The germline V gene has CDR1 KGHSH and CDR2 LQKENI. The CDR3 sequence is CASSPRDRPTDTQYF. For the CDR3, the DNA is TGTGCCAGCTCACCAAGGGACAGACCCACAGATACGCAGTATTTT. Supplemented by reference TRBV18 and TRBJ2-3, the full variable domain reads NAGVMQNPRHLVRRRGQEARLRCSPMKGHSHVYWYRQLPEEGLKFMVYLQKENIIDESGMPKERFSAEFPKEGPSILRIQQVVRGDSAAYFCASSPRDRPTDTQYFGPGTRLTVL.

The CDR3 loop is CAISEPSGRHYNEQFF. The CDR3 DNA follows: TGTGCCATCAGTGAGCCCAGCGGGAGGCACTACAATGAGCAGTTCTTC. This rearrangement joins TRBV10-3 to TRBJ2-1; 9 positions agree with TRBD2. This CDR3 contains 16 residues. With V trimmed by 2 bases and J by 3 bases, 5 bases remained unmatched. Germline V gene data show CDR1 as ENHRY and CDR2 as SYGVKD.

The chain links TRBV29-1 to TRBJ2-5; 7 bases line up with TRBD1. Losses at the gene ends were 3 bases for V and 5 bases for J; bases not matched to a gene: 3. The CDR3 runs 12 residues. CDR1 is SQVTM and CDR2 is ANQGSEA in the germline V gene. CDR3 bases: TGCAGCGTTGACCAACAGGGGGAGACCCAGTACTTC. As protein: CSVDQQGETQYF.